This entry lists 18 T cell receptor beta chains sequenced from one sample in a study of cytomegalovirus exposure and HLA in healthy donors. Both 60 Vbeta primers and 13 Jbeta primers went into the PCR. TCRdb's table, derived via immunoSEQ multiplex PCR, lists solely in-frame clones and lacks some. The sample records 72,000 or so clones, approximately 78% being singletons. The specimen was PBMCs. These receptors all come from a man aged 18 to 29 in good health and CMV-seropositive.

The table lists this clone with a few counts. The gene calls are TRBV27 and TRBJ1-3; no clear D. Germline V gene lookup returns CDR1 MNHEY and CDR2 SMNVEV (reference sequence). This CDR3 is 12 amino acids long. The V and J ends lost 8 bases and 1 base respectively, with 6 bases between them. The CDR3, as DNA: TGTGCCAGCGGGCCGTCTGGAAACACCATATATTTT. Its protein product is CASGPSGNTIYF.

The chain employs TRBV6-5 and TRBJ1-4; 7 bases fit TRBD1. V dropped 2 bases and J dropped 3; count of bases not matched to a gene: 3. The germline CDR1 and CDR2 sequences are MNHEY and SVGAGI. This CDR3 has 15 residues. The DNA of the CDR3 is TGTGCCAGCAGTTACCTGACAGGGCCTAATGAAAAACTGTTTTTT. As protein: CASSYLTGPNEKLFF.

The V gene is TRBV6-5, the J gene TRBJ2-1; 11 bases align to TRBD2. The V and J ends lost 0 bases and 7 bases, in that order; junction bases with no gene match: 5. The CDR3 consists of 16 residues. The germline V gene has CDR1 MNHEY and CDR2 SVGAGI. The CDR3 spells CASSYSTSGGWNEQFF. The CDR3 DNA sequence: TGTGCCAGCAGTTACTCTACTAGCGGGGGATGGAATGAGCAGTTCTTC.

The chain uses TRBV4-1 and TRBJ2-5; 12 bases agree with TRBD2. Germline V lookup: CDR1 MGHRA, CDR2 YSYEKL. V was pared by 1 base and J by 5 bases, with 5 bases of the junction left unmatched. CDR3 length equals 16 residues. CDR3 in DNA: TGCGCCAGCAGCCAAGTCCTAGCGGGGGGGAAGGAGACCCAGTACTTC. Encoded protein: CASSQVLAGGKETQYF.

The V call is TRBV19, the J call TRBJ2-2; unclear D gene. Germline lookup yields CDR1 LNHDA and CDR2 SQIVND (reference sequence). The CDR3 spans 12 residues. V lost 7 bases and J 4 bases, leaving 7 bases between the germline ends. Written as DNA, the CDR3 is TGTGCCAGTATGTGGCTCACCGGGGAGCTGTTTTTT. It specifies CASMWLTGELFF.

V usage is TRBV30 and J usage is TRBJ1-1; possible D gene TRBD1, 6 bases. CDR1 GTSNPN and CDR2 SVGIG come from the germline V gene (reference sequence). This CDR3 spans 13 amino acids. Between the trimmed V and J ends, which lost 4 bases and 1 base, there was a span of 10 bases. This chain's CDR3 is CAWNRQANTEAFF. The DNA for the CDR3 is TGTGCCTGGAATCGACAGGCGAACACTGAAGCTTTCTTT. Drawing the rest from reference TRBV30 and TRBJ1-1, the complete variable domain is SQTIHQWPATLVQPVGSPLSLECTVEGTSNPNLYWYRQAAGRGLQLLFYSVGIGQISSEVPQNLSASRPQDRQFILSSKKLLLSDSGFYLCAWNRQANTEAFFGQGTRLTVV.

The chain couples TRBV29-1 to TRBJ1-5; D perhaps matches TRBD1 (5 bases). The CDR3 has 12 residues. Germline-derived CDR1 and CDR2 are SQVTM and ANQGSEA. Trimming shortened V by 4 bases and J by 5 bases, and 9 bases separated the two germline ends. In DNA form, the CDR3 reads TGCAGCGTTGCTACAGGTGATCAGCCCCAGCATTTT. It encodes CSVATGDQPQHF.

CDR3 amino acids: CASSQNSYNEQFF. The CDR3 bases are TGTGCCAGCAGCCAGAACTCCTACAATGAGCAGTTCTTC. The chain is built from TRBV6-5 and TRBJ2-1; D uncertain. V was shortened by 6 bases and J by 0 bases, with 6 bases between the two germline ends. This CDR3 is built from 13 residues. Germline assignment: CDR1 MNHEY and CDR2 SVGAGI.

The chain is built from TRBV19 and TRBJ1-1; 10 nucleotides line up with TRBD1. With V trimmed by 8 bases and J by 5 bases, 5 bases remained unmatched. CDR1 is LNHDA and CDR2 is SQIVND in the germline V gene (reference sequence). The CDR3 runs to 13 residues. The CDR3 bases are TGTGCCAGTCCCAGGACAGGGGGAACTGAAGCTTTCTTT. Translation: CASPRTGGTEAFF. The whole variable domain, filled in from reference TRBV19 and TRBJ1-1, reads DGGITQSPKYLFRKEGQNVTLSCEQNLNHDAMYWYRQDPGQGLRLIYYSQIVNDFQKGDIAEGYSVSREKKESFPLTVTSAQKNPTAFYLCASPRTGGTEAFFGQGTRLTVV.

The rearrangement links TRBV2 to TRBJ1-5; 7 bases align to TRBD1. The CDR3 runs 13 residues. After removal of 1 base from V and 9 bases from J, the junction contained 3 bases not matched to a gene. The germline V gene has CDR1 SNHLY and CDR2 FYNNEI. CDR3 in amino acids: CASSEGGGRPQHF. CDR3 in DNA: TGTGCCAGCAGTGAAGGAGGGGGCCGGCCCCAGCATTTT.

V is TRBV6-5 and J is TRBJ2-5; no definite D call. Trimming pared 0 bases from V and 4 bases from J, leaving 12 bases between. The germline CDR1 and CDR2 sequences are MNHEY and SVGAGI. There are 15 residues in the CDR3. CDR3 sequence: CASSYSVQGGETQYF. In DNA form, the CDR3 reads TGTGCCAGCAGTTACTCGGTACAAGGCGGAGAGACCCAGTACTTC.

The rearrangement uses TRBV10-3 and TRBJ2-7; TRBD1 might be the D (7 bases). Trimming shortened V by 6 bases and J by 5 bases, and 23 bases separated the two germline ends. CDR1 and CDR2 from the germline V gene are ENHRY and SYGVKD. This CDR3 has 16 residues. CDR3 amino acids: CAIRRTGLTQEDEQYF. In nucleotides, the CDR3 is TGTGCCATCAGACGGACAGGACTAACCCAGGAAGACGAGCAGTACTTC.

This chain joins TRBV28 and TRBJ2-7; the match to TRBD1 covers 9 bases. Germline V gene lookup returns CDR1 MDHEN and CDR2 SYDVKM. This CDR3 contains 14 residues. The V gene end was trimmed by 1 base and the J gene end by 3 bases; junction bases not matched to a gene: 1. The CDR3 spells CASSLLDRGYEQYF. For the CDR3, the DNA is TGTGCCAGCAGTTTATTGGACAGGGGCTACGAGCAGTACTTC.

The rearrangement joins TRBV2 to TRBJ2-5, with TRBD2 matching 11 bases. In germline, CDR1 is SNHLY, CDR2 FYNNEI. CDR3 size: 18 residues. V gave up 2 bases and J gave up 5 bases; unmatched junction bases: 13. CDR3 residues: CASSEILAGGRYEETQYF. As DNA, the CDR3 is TGTGCCAGCAGTGAAATATTAGCGGGAGGGCGGTACGAGGAGACCCAGTACTTC.

The genes are TRBV4-1 and TRBJ2-3, with 7 bases matching TRBD2. The CDR3 totals 18 residues. With V trimmed by 0 bases and J by 0 bases, 9 bases remained unmatched. CDR1 and CDR2 from the germline V gene are MGHRA and YSYEKL. The CDR3 loop is CASSQDLPLAPSTDTQYF. DNA of the CDR3: TGCGCCAGCAGCCAAGATCTTCCACTAGCGCCTAGCACAGATACGCAGTATTTT.

J is TRBJ1-1 and V is TRBV16, with 8 bases fitting TRBD1. This CDR3 is 15 amino acids long. The V gene end was trimmed by 0 bases and the J gene end by 5 bases; junction bases not matched to a gene: 5. Germline CDR1 is KGHSY and CDR2 is FQNENV. For the CDR3, the DNA is TGTGCCAGCAGCCAATCTGCAGGGGGCGGAACTGAAGCTTTCTTT. As protein: CASSQSAGGGTEAFF.

V gene TRBV28 combines with J gene TRBJ2-7, with TRBD1 matching 9 bases. Germline V gene lookup returns CDR1 MDHEN and CDR2 SYDVKM. Trimming cost V 4 bases and J 5 bases; bases outside gene matches: 6. The CDR3 covers 14 residues. The CDR3 DNA reads TGTGCCAGCAGTTCACAGGGGGCAGGCGACGAGCAGTACTTC. Amino acid sequence: CASSSQGAGDEQYF.

The CDR3 sequence: CAWSPGLDQPQHF. In nucleotides, the CDR3 is TGTGCCTGGAGCCCGGGACTTGATCAGCCCCAGCATTTT. The chain couples TRBV30 to TRBJ1-5, with TRBD1 as a possible D gene (5 bases). Germline-derived CDR1 and CDR2 are GTSNPN and SVGIG (reference sequence). The CDR3 has 13 amino acids. Trimming took off 3 bases at V and 5 bases at J, with 11 bases between the two ends.